A selection of T cell receptor beta chains follows, all from one sample in a study of Tregs in tolerant kidney transplant recipients. Clones were sequenced by immunoSEQ multiplex PCR, and TCRdb holds only the in-frame ones, with some missing. The table lists some 80,000 clones, under 98% of them singletons, with around 0.58% in the top ten. The source was CD4+ T cells from blood, collected before the transplant. Receptors were obtained from a human donor who received a combined kidney and bone marrow transplant. The CDR3 runs from the conserved cysteine through the conserved F or W. Size tells how often a clone was seen (once, few, many) or the class of an expanded clone, and some rows leave it out.

j_gene	abundance	v_gene	len	CDR3aa
TRBJ2-1	.	TRBV11-3	15	CASSRGLAAYNEQFF
TRBJ2-2	.	TRBV7-7	16	CASSLELAGKTGELFF
TRBJ2-5	.	TRBV7-2	15	CASSLSVHQGETQYF
TRBJ2-1	.	TRBV2	10	CASRAVEQFF
TRBJ1-1	.	TRBV15	19	CATSRDRFVAGSKDTEAFF
TRBJ2-1	.	TRBV5-4	15	CATSLDRGAYNEQFF
TRBJ2-3	.	TRBV5-4	20	CASSTQFQLIAGGPIDTQYF
TRBJ1-2	.	TRBV19	17	CASSIKQIGQGPEGYTF
TRBJ2-1	.	TRBV11-2	17	CASSPTSLAGGLNEQFF
TRBJ2-3	.	TRBV5-1	16	CASSLGSGTATDTQYF
TRBJ2-1	.	TRBV7-3	17	CASSLRGGNRGGNEQFF
TRBJ2-5	.	TRBV11-3	15	CASSLAGLTGETQYF
TRBJ1-1	.	TRBV7-2	14	CASSLDWQYTEAFF
TRBJ1-2	.	TRBV18	15	CASSTSVETNYGYTF
TRBJ1-5	.	TRBV27	14	CASSHGISNQPQHF
TRBJ1-2	.	TRBV2	15	CASSETGLGVRGYTF
TRBJ1-2	.	TRBV5-1	15	CASSFGTGSYYGYTF
TRBJ2-3	.	TRBV6-1	13	CASSEGWGLAKYF
TRBJ2-7	.	TRBV11-2	12	CASSRGRYEQYF
TRBJ2-7	.	TRBV7-9	15	CASSLDLGDSHEQYF
TRBJ1-1	.	TRBV6-1	17	CASSALTGGHRNTEAFF
TRBJ2-7	.	TRBV5-1	17	CASSLDMSGRPLYEQYF
TRBJ1-5	.	TRBV18	13	CASSLTRDQPQHF
TRBJ1-4	.	TRBV2	15	CASSPQGQGGEKLFF
TRBJ2-3	.	TRBV19	15	CASTPMTSSTDTQYF
TRBJ1-5	.	TRBV5-4	19	CASSFGGQGARLRGQPQHF
TRBJ2-1	.	TRBV28	14	CASIRDRGYNEQFF
TRBJ1-3	.	TRBV28	13	CASSRQKRNTIYF
TRBJ2-3	.	TRBV19	15	CASRPKGHFTDTQYF
TRBJ2-7	.	TRBV5-1	14	CASSLEPRSLGLYF
TRBJ1-2	.	TRBV2	12	CASTDRGYGYTF
TRBJ2-3	.	TRBV4-2	15	CASSPGQGGTDTQYF
TRBJ2-5	once	TRBV7-9	15	CASSFISGSDETQYF
TRBJ2-5	.	TRBV2	16	CASSQQGLAVQETQYF
TRBJ2-7	.	TRBV5-1	16	CASSLGGRQSSYEQYF
TRBJ2-5	.	TRBV2	14	CASKGGVNQNTQYF
TRBJ1-1	.	TRBV7-9	16	CASSLGTGLRNTEAFF
TRBJ2-3	.	TRBV4-1	14	CASSQVFNTDTQYF
TRBJ1-2	.	TRBV14	16	CASSPGTPPPIYGYTF
TRBJ1-5	.	TRBV4-3	14	CASSERPSNQPQHF
TRBJ2-5	.	TRBV2	14	CASSSRVGQETQYF
TRBJ2-2	.	TRBV7-2	18	CASTPGGLAGPNTGELFF
TRBJ2-1	once	TRBV6-4	14	CASPQRGGRNEQFF
TRBJ1-5	.	TRBV4-3	15	CASSQDRGSNQPQHF
TRBJ2-7	.	TRBV18	12	CASSAYRSEQYF
TRBJ2-7	.	TRBV6-1	14	CACRDGTRAYEQYF
TRBJ2-5	.	TRBV30	14	CAWNHQSAAETQYF
TRBJ2-3	.	TRBV5-4	16	CASSSPVGEGTDTQYF